The 21 T cell receptor beta chains in this list originate from one sample, sequenced in a study of cytomegalovirus exposure and HLA in healthy donors. In the PCR, 60 Vbeta and 13 Jbeta primers were used. The assay was immunoSEQ multiplex PCR, and TCRdb's table has in-frame clones only and misses some. The data show 190,000 or so clones, about 81% seen once. Input material: PBMCs. These receptors all come from a woman in her fifties or sixties in good health and CMV-seropositive.

The V gene is TRBV13, the J gene TRBJ1-4, with D uncertain. CDR3 length: 15 residues. Trimming removed 4 bases from V and 8 bases from J, with 17 bases in between. The germline CDR1 and CDR2 sequences are PRHDT and FYEKMQ (reference sequence). DNA of the CDR3: TGTGCCAGCAGCTCACTCCGGTTGGTACAGGAAAAACTGTTTTTT. The encoded protein is CASSSLRLVQEKLFF.

V usage is TRBV7-8 and J usage is TRBJ2-1, with D tentatively TRBD2 (5 bases). Per the germline V gene, CDR1 is SGHVS and CDR2 is FQNEAQ. The CDR3 extends over 16 amino acids. V gave up 5 bases and J gave up 2 bases, with 16 bases separating them. CDR3: CASSPVIWRTYNEQFF. Written as DNA, the CDR3 is TGTGCCAGCAGCCCTGTTATCTGGAGGACCTACAATGAGCAGTTCTTC.

The CDR3 region is CASGLVKGCNQPQHF. The CDR3 nucleotides read TGTGCTAGTGGTTTGGTAAAGGGGTGCAATCAGCCCCAGCATTTT. V and J are TRBV12-5 and TRBJ1-5, with a weak D call TRBD1 (5 bases). Germline loops: CDR1 LGHNT, CDR2 FRNRAP. CDR3 length: 15 amino acids. Between the trimmed V and J ends, which lost 0 bases and 2 bases, there was a span of 8 bases.

This clone was seen a few times. The V call is TRBV28, the J call TRBJ2-5; perhaps TRBD1 as D (5 bases). The CDR3 sequence is 14 residues long. In germline, CDR1 is MDHEN, CDR2 SYDVKM. Trimming stripped 3 bases from V and 10 bases from J, with 18 bases between. As DNA, the CDR3 is TGTGCCAGCAGTTTGGGGCAGGGCCTTAGAGGCCAGTACTTC. This sequence encodes CASSLGQGLRGQYF.

This sequence joins TRBV10-3 and TRBJ2-5; 11 bases fit TRBD2. There are 16 residues in the CDR3. The V segment lost 0 bases and the J segment 9 bases; nucleotides outside the gene matches: 9. In germline, CDR1 is ENHRY, CDR2 SYGVKD. CDR3 sequence reads: CAISESLAGGPMAQYF. The CDR3 nucleotides read TGTGCCATCAGTGAGTCCCTAGCGGGGGGACCCATGGCCCAGTACTTC.

This chain connects TRBV18 to TRBJ1-5, with TRBD1 as a possible D gene (6 bases). CDR1 is KGHSH and CDR2 is LQKENI in the germline V gene. V dropped 1 base and J dropped 8 bases, with 12 bases sitting between them. The CDR3 loop spans 14 amino acids. The CDR3: CASSPQGPGEPQHF. The CDR3, as DNA: TGTGCCAGCTCACCACAGGGGCCAGGGGAGCCCCAGCATTTT.

This sequence joins TRBV6-6 and TRBJ2-7, with 10 positions matching TRBD1. The CDR3 is 15 residues long. J was trimmed by 4 bases and V by 4 bases; bases with no gene match: 7. The germline V gene encodes CDR1 MNHNY and CDR2 SVGAGI (reference sequence). DNA of the CDR3: TGTGCCAGCAGTTCCGGGACAGGGGACAGGTACGAGCAGTACTTC. Its protein product is CASSSGTGDRYEQYF.

There are a few counts of this clone. The chain employs TRBV18 and TRBJ2-1; 9 bases map to TRBD2. The CDR3 is 16 amino acids. Germline CDR1 is KGHSH and CDR2 is LQKENI. The V gene end was trimmed by 0 bases and the J gene end by 2 bases; junction bases not matched to a gene: 2. The CDR3 is CASSPPGGGAYNEQFF. The DNA for the CDR3 is TGTGCCAGCTCACCACCAGGCGGGGGGGCCTACAATGAGCAGTTCTTC.

The chain has TRBV5-1 and TRBJ1-5; D is perhaps TRBD1 (6 bases). There are 13 residues in the CDR3. V lost 4 bases and J lost 5, with 10 bases in between. In germline, CDR1 is SGHRS, CDR2 YFSETQ. CDR3 amino acids: CASSQDSYQPQHF. The CDR3 DNA reads TGCGCCAGCAGCCAGGACAGTTATCAGCCCCAGCATTTT.

The rearrangement uses TRBV7-9 and TRBJ2-1; TRBD1 is a possible D gene (6 bases). This CDR3 has 13 amino acids. V was trimmed by 4 bases and J by 4 bases, leaving 8 bases between them. The germline gives CDR1 SEHNR, CDR2 FQNEAQ (reference sequence). The CDR3 coding sequence is TGTGCCAGCAGCTGGGGACAATACAATGAGCAGTTCTTC. It is translated as CASSWGQYNEQFF. The full variable domain, its missing parts supplied by reference TRBV7-9 and TRBJ2-1, is DTGVSQNPRHKITKRGQNVTFRCDPISEHNRLYWYRQTLGQGPEFLTYFQNEAQLEKSRLLSDRFSAERPKGSFSTLEIQRTEQGDSAMYLCASSWGQYNEQFFGPGTRLTVL.

The chain employs TRBV6-5 and TRBJ2-7; possible D gene TRBD2, 6 bases. The CDR3 length is 11 residues. Trimming took 10 bases from V and 4 from J, leaving 11 bases between them. Germline V gives CDR1 MNHEY, CDR2 SVGAGI. The DNA of the CDR3 is TGTGCCACCCGGCGGGAATACGAGCAGTACTTC. It yields the protein CATRREYEQYF.

V usage is TRBV6-5 and J usage is TRBJ1-2; D not certain. This CDR3 has 14 amino acids. Germline V CDR1 and CDR2: MNHEY, SVGAGI. Between the trimmed V and J ends, which lost 6 bases and 5 bases, there was a span of 16 bases. CDR3 bases: TGTGCCAGCAGACTCGACATATCTGGTTATGGCTACACCTTC. This encodes CASRLDISGYGYTF.

This sequence joins TRBV5-6 and TRBJ2-5; 11 nucleotides line up with TRBD1. J was trimmed by 4 bases and V by 3 bases; bases with no gene match: 2. The CDR3 extends over 14 amino acids. Per germline, CDR1 SGHDT and CDR2 YYEEEE. The CDR3 region is CASSWGQGGETQYF. The CDR3 region has the DNA TGTGCCAGCAGCTGGGGACAGGGGGGAGAGACCCAGTACTTC.

The chain joins TRBV7-9 to TRBJ2-7, with 10 positions matching TRBD1. The CDR3 is 14 amino acids. V was clipped by 5 bases and J by 5 bases; unmatched bases: 6. Looked up from germline, CDR1 is SEHNR and CDR2 is FQNEAQ (reference sequence). CDR3 sequence (DNA): TGTGCCAGCAGCCGGTGGGGGACAGGGGACGAGCAGTACTTC. It translates to CASSRWGTGDEQYF.

The chain couples TRBV19 to TRBJ1-3, with no clear D. V was pared by 5 bases and J by 4 bases, with 15 bases between. The germline gives CDR1 LNHDA, CDR2 SQIVND (reference sequence). The length of the CDR3 is 15 residues. The chain's CDR3 is CASSPGISGGNTIYF. In DNA form, the CDR3 reads TGTGCCAGTAGTCCCGGGATCAGTGGGGGAAACACCATATATTTT.

The rearrangement joins TRBV15 to TRBJ1-1; weak D call: TRBD1 (5 bases). This CDR3 contains 16 residues. Germline V gene data show CDR1 as LNHNV and CDR2 as YYDKDF (reference sequence). Trimming cost V 1 base and J 4 bases, with 16 bases left between them. The CDR3 DNA reads as TGTGCCACCAGCAGAGCCTGGGACTACCAGAGCACTGAAGCTTTCTTT. Protein sequence: CATSRAWDYQSTEAFF.

CDR3 region: CASNRGGSSYNEQFF. CDR3 in DNA: TGTGCCAGCAACCGGGGAGGGAGCTCCTACAATGAGCAGTTCTTC. The V gene is TRBV6-5, the J gene TRBJ2-1, with 7 bases fitting TRBD2. CDR1 and CDR2 from the germline V gene are MNHEY and SVGAGI. V shed 7 bases, J shed 0 bases, and the junction held 6 bases outside the gene matches. This CDR3 is built from 15 residues.

This rearrangement joins TRBV5-1 to TRBJ2-3; D is possibly TRBD2 (5 bases). This CDR3 is 15 amino acids long. Germline V gene data show CDR1 as SGHRS and CDR2 as YFSETQ. Trimming took 4 bases from V and 6 from J, leaving 18 bases between them. The CDR3, as DNA: TGCGCCAGCAGCCCTGGAGGTGGCGGATCGGATACGCAGTATTTT. It specifies CASSPGGGGSDTQYF.

The chain employs TRBV18 and TRBJ1-1; TRBD1 agrees at 11 bases. Germline values: CDR1 KGHSH, CDR2 LQKENI. The CDR3 contains 16 residues. After removal of 6 bases from V and 1 base from J, the junction contained 7 bases not matched to a gene. The CDR3, as DNA: TGTGCCAGCTCGCCCGGACAGGGGGCAGGGAACACTGAAGCTTTCTTT. Translating it yields CASSPGQGAGNTEAFF. Complete variable domain (other parts from reference TRBV18 and TRBJ1-1): NAGVMQNPRHLVRRRGQEARLRCSPMKGHSHVYWYRQLPEEGLKFMVYLQKENIIDESGMPKERFSAEFPKEGPSILRIQQVVRGDSAAYFCASSPGQGAGNTEAFFGQGTRLTVV.

The J gene is TRBJ2-5, the V gene TRBV5-6; possibly TRBD1 for D (6 bases). The germline V and J ends were trimmed by 2 bases and 1 base, with 12 bases remaining between them. Germline V gene sequence: CDR1 SGHDT, CDR2 YYEEEE. The CDR3 has 15 amino acids. The CDR3 is CASSFGQTGQETQYF. The CDR3 nucleotides read TGTGCCAGCAGCTTTGGCCAGACAGGCCAAGAGACCCAGTACTTC.

The chain couples TRBV27 to TRBJ2-7, with D hard to call. The germline CDR1 and CDR2 sequences are MNHEY and SMNVEV (reference sequence). This CDR3 region has 17 residues. The V end was cut by 0 bases, the J end by 0 bases, with 15 bases between. CDR3 bases: TGTGCCAGCAGTTTATCGGGCAGTCCTATCAGCTCCTACGAGCAGTACTTC. Its protein is CASSLSGSPISSYEQYF.